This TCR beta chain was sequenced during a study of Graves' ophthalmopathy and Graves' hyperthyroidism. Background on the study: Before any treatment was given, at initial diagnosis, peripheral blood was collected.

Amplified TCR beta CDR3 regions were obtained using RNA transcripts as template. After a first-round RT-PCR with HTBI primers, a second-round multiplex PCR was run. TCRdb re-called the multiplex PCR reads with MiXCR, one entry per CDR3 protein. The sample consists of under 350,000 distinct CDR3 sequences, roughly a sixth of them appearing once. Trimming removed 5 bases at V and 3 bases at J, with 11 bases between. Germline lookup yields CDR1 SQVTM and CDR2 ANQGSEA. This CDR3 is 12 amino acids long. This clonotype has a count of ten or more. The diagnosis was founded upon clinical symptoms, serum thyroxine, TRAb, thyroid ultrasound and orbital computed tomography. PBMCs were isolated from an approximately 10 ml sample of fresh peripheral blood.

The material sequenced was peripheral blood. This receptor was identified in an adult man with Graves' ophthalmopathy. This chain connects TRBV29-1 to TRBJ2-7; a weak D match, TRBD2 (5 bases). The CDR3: CSVLTDYYEQYF. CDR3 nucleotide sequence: TGCAGCGTTTTAACAGACTACTACGAGCAGTACTTC.